One T cell receptor (beta chain) is described in this entry. Its specificity is not known. This record belongs to a study of T cells in Graves' hyperthyroidism and ophthalmopathy. Exclusion followed for patients with uncontrolled infection, other autoimmune disease, pregnancy or lactation. On the basis of clinical symptoms, serum thyroxine and TRAb, thyroid ultrasound and orbital computed tomography, diagnoses were made. Findings of the study overall: The model forecast ophthalmopathy, anticipating it by a median roughly 6.3 months before onset. Appearing also in blood were most of the thyroid clonotypes expanded above 0.001.

RNA transcripts served as the template for amplifying TCR beta CDR3 regions. The HTBI set primed first-round TCR CDR3 RT-PCR. One entry per CDR3 protein, called by TCRdb with MiXCR from the multiplex PCR reads. The table lists about 660,000 distinct CDR3 sequences, 40% to 55% of them singletons. V lost 7 bases to trimming and J lost 4 bases, with 17 bases between them. Germline V gene sequence: CDR1 LNHDA, CDR2 SQIVND (reference sequence). The CDR3 is 15 amino acids. The specimen was peripheral blood or thyroid tissue (not recorded which). The chain uses TRBV19 and TRBJ1-5; no firm D call. The sequence was obtained from an adult man with Graves' disease, either hyperthyroidism or ophthalmopathy (not recorded which). CDR3 nucleotide sequence: TGTGCCAGTACCAAAACGGGCCTCGTTAATCAGCCCCAGCATTTT. Its translation: CASTKTGLVNQPQHF.